This T cell receptor beta chain was recovered during a study of cytomegalovirus exposure and HLA in healthy donors. Whole-study results and caveats: Of the V segments, some could not be distinguished, including TRBV6-2 and TRBV6-3, and were excluded. Most sequenced TCRs were rare (though some public TCRs occurred in many donors). Solely CMV serostatus was available to characterize immune exposure.

Use of 60 Vbeta and 13 Jbeta primers characterized the PCR. Sequenced by immunoSEQ multiplex PCR; TCRdb stores in-frame clones only, minus some. In total, the table holds tens of thousands of clones. Germline values: CDR1 PRHDT, CDR2 FYEKMQ (reference sequence). This CDR3 contains 15 residues. V lost 3 bases, J lost 3 bases, and 4 bases stayed unmatched. Note on this clone: Its specificity is not known.

Sequenced material: PBMCs. The chain is built from TRBV13 and TRBJ2-1; the match to TRBD2 covers 8 bases. The clonotype was recovered from a man aged 50 or older in good health and CMV-seronegative. CDR3 sequence reads: CASSFSSGRYNEQFF. As DNA, the CDR3 is TGTGCCAGCAGCTTTTCTAGCGGGCGCTACAATGAGCAGTTCTTC.